The clone carrying this T cell receptor beta chain appeared many times. V lost 5 bases, J lost 7 bases, and 9 bases lay in between. Germline lookup yields CDR1 DFQATT and CDR2 SNEGSKA (reference sequence). The CDR3 loop spans 11 amino acids. The sample belongs to a study of human T cells and chemical hapten exposure. TCRdb processed the RACE reads anew with MiXCR; each CDR3 protein has one entry. The table has about 68,000 distinct CDR3 sequences, roughly 9.8% seen once. The time point here: pre-sensitization, week 0. Sample treatment: therapeutic diphenylcyclopropenone sensitization with weekly scalp DPC.

This sequence joins TRBV20-1 and TRBJ2-1; D gene uncertain. The sequence derives from a woman aged 45 to 65 with alopecia areata. Some clones in this sample may be carry-over from other donors' samples. The material was whole blood, obtained in connection with sensitization to the hapten diphenylcyclopropenone (DPC). In DNA form, the CDR3 reads TGCAGTGCTCGACTGCGGAATGAGCAGTTCTTC. Encoded protein: CSARLRNEQFF.